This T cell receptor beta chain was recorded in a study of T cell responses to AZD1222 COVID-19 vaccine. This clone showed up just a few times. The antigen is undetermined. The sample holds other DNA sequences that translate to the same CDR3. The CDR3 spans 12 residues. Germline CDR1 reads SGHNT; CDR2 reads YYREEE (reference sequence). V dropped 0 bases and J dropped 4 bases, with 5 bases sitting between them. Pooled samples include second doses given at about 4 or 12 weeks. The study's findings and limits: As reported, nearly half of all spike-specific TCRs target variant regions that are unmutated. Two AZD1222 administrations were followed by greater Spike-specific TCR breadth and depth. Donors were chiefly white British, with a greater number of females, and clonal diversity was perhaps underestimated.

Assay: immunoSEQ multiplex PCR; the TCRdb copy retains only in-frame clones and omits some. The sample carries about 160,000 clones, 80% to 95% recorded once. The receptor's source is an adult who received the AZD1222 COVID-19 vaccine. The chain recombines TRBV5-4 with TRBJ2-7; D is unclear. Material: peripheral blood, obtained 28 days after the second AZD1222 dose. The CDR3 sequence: CASSLDGYEQYF. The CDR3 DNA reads TGTGCCAGCAGCTTGGACGGTTACGAGCAGTACTTC.